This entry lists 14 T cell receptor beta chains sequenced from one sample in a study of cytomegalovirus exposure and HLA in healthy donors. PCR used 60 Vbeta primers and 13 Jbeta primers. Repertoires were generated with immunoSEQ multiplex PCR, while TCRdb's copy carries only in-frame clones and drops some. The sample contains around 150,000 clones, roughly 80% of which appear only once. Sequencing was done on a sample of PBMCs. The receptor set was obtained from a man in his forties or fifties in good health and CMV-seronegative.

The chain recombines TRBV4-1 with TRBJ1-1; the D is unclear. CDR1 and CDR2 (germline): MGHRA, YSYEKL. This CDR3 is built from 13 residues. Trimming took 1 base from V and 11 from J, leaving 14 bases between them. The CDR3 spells CASSQALGLGAFF. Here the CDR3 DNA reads TGCGCCAGCAGCCAAGCTCTTGGACTGGGGGCTTTCTTT.

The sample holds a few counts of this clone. The DNA of the CDR3 is TGTGCCTGGAATAGGGGTGATACTAATGAAAAACTGTTTTTT. Translated, it gives CAWNRGDTNEKLFF. The chain uses TRBV30 and TRBJ1-4; the D gene is possibly TRBD1 (5 bases). V shed 4 bases and J shed 2 bases, with 11 bases lying between them. The CDR3 extends over 14 amino acids. Germline V gives CDR1 GTSNPN, CDR2 SVGIG (reference sequence).

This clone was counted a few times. CDR3 DNA: TGTGCCATCAGGACGAGCGGGAAATACGAGCAGTACTTC. Its translation is CAIRTSGKYEQYF. This rearrangement joins TRBV10-3 to TRBJ2-7; TRBD2 agrees at 7 bases. Germline V CDR1 and CDR2: ENHRY, SYGVKD. This CDR3 has 13 residues. The V segment lost 6 bases and the J segment 4 bases; nucleotides outside the gene matches: 6.

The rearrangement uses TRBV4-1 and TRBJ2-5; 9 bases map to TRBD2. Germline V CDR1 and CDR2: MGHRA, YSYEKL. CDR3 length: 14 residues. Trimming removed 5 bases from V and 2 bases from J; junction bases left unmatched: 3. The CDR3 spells CASSETSGQETQYF. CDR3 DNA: TGCGCCAGCAGCGAAACTAGCGGGCAAGAGACCCAGTACTTC.

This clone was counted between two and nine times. The CDR3 sequence: CASSLLGTGETDTQYF. In DNA form, the CDR3 reads TGTGCCAGCAGTTTATTGGGGACAGGTGAAACAGATACGCAGTATTTT. V and J are TRBV27 and TRBJ2-3; 8 bases fit TRBD1. The V and J ends lost 1 base and 3 bases, in that order; junction bases with no gene match: 6. CDR1 and CDR2 from the germline V gene are MNHEY and SMNVEV (reference sequence). The CDR3 sequence is 16 residues long.

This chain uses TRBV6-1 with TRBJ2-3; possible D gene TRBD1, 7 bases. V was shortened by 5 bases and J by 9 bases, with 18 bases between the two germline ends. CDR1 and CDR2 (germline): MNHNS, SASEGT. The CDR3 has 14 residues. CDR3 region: CASSTLMTGRTQYF. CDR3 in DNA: TGTGCCAGCAGTACTCTTATGACAGGGAGGACGCAGTATTTT.

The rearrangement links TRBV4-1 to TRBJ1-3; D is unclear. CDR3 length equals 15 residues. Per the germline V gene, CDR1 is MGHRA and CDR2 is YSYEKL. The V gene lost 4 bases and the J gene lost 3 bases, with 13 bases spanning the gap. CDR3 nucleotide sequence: TGCGCCAGCAGCCCCCAGGTCCGGGGTGGAAACACCATATATTTT. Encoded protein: CASSPQVRGGNTIYF.

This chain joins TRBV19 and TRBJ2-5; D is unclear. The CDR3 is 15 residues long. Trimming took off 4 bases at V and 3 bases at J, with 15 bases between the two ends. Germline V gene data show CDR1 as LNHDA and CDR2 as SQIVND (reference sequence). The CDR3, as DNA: TGTGCCAGTAGTACGGCCAAAAAAGACAAAGAGACCCAGTACTTC. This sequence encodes CASSTAKKDKETQYF. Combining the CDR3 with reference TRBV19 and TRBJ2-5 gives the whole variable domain DGGITQSPKYLFRKEGQNVTLSCEQNLNHDAMYWYRQDPGQGLRLIYYSQIVNDFQKGDIAEGYSVSREKKESFPLTVTSAQKNPTAFYLCASSTAKKDKETQYFGPGTRLLVL.

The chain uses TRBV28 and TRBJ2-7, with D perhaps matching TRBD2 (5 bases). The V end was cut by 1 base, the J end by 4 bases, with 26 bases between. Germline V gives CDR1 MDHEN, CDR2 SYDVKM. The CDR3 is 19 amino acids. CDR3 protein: CASSLSYPPIPGDLYEQYF. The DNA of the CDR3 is TGTGCCAGCAGTTTATCTTACCCCCCTATTCCCGGGGATTTGTACGAGCAGTACTTC.

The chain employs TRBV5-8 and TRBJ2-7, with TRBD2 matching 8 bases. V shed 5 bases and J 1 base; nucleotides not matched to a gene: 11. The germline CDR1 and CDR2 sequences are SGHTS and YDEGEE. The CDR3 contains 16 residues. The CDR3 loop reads CASSPKLAAQSYEQYF. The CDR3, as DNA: TGTGCCAGCAGTCCGAAACTAGCGGCGCAGTCCTACGAGCAGTACTTC.

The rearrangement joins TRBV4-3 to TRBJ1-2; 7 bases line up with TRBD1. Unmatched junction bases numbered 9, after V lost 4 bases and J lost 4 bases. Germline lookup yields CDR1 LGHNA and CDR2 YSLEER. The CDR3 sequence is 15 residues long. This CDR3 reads CASSRVDRAGYGYTF. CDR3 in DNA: TGCGCCAGCAGCCGAGTAGACAGGGCGGGCTATGGCTACACCTTC.

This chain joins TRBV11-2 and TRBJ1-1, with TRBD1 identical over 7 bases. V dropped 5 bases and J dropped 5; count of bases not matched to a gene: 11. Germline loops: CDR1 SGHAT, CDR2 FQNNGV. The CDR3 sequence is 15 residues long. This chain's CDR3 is CASSHRQGSRTEAFF. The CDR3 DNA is TGTGCCAGCAGCCACCGACAGGGCTCTCGGACTGAAGCTTTCTTT.

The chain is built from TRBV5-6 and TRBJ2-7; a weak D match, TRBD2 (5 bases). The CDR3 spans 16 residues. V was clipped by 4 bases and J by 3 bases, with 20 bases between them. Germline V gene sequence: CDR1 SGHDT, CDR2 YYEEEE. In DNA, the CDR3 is TGTGCCAGCAGCCCAATCAGGTGGGGAGTGGGCTACGAGCAGTACTTC. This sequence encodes CASSPIRWGVGYEQYF.

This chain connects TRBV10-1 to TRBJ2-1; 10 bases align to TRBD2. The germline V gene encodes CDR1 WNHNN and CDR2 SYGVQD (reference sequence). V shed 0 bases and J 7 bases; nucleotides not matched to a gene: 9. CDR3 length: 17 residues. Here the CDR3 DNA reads TGCGCCAGCAGTGAGTCGGGGAGCGGGGGGGCCTGGAATGAGCAGTTCTTC. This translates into CASSESGSGGAWNEQFF.